This TCR beta chain was observed in a study of patients and donors after allogeneic stem cell transplantation. The V gene's germline CDR1 is LNHNV and CDR2 YYDKDF (reference sequence). The CDR3 is made up of 12 amino acids. The germline V and J ends were trimmed by 4 bases and 5 bases, with 8 bases remaining between them. In this sample, this clonotype turned up a few times. MiXCR, applied by TCRdb to the RT-PCR reads, yields one record per CDR3 protein. The sample holds hundreds of thousands of distinct CDR3 sequences, 16% seen once. The sample consisted of blood, either unsorted or a sorted T cell fraction (not recorded which). The receptor was isolated from a human donor who was either an allogeneic HSCT recipient or a stem cell or donor lymphocyte infusion donor (not recorded which). It is not recorded whose cells these are; they may come from a transplant donor. The chain employs TRBV15 and TRBJ2-5; maybe TRBD2 (5 bases). For the CDR3, the DNA is TGTGCCACCAGCACCGGGGTGGAGACCCAGTACTTC. Protein: CATSTGVETQYF.